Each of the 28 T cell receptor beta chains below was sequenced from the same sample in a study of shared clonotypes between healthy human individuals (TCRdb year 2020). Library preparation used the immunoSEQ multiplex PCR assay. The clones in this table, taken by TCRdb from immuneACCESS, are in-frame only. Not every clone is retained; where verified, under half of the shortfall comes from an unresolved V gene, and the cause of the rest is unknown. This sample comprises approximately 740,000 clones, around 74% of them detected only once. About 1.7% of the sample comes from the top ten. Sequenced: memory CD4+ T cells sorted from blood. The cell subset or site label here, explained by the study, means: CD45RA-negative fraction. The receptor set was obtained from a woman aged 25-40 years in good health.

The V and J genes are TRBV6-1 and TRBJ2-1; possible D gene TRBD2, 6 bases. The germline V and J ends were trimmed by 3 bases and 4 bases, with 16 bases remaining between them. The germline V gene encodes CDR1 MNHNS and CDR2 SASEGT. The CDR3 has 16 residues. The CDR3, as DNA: TGTGCCAGCAGTGACGTCCGAGCTAGCGATTACAATGAGCAGTTCTTC. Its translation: CASSDVRASDYNEQFF.

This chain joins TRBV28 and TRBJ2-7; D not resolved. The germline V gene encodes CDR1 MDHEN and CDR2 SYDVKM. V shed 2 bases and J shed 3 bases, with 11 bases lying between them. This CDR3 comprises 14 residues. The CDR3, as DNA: TGTGCCAGCAGTTTAAATCCAACCCGCTACGAGCAGTACTTC. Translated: CASSLNPTRYEQYF.

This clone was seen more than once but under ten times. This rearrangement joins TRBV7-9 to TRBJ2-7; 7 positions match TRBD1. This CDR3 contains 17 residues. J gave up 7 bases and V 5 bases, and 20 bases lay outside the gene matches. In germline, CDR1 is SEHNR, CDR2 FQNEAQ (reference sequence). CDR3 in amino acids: CASSRDPGTESKREQYF. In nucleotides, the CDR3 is TGTGCCAGCAGCCGAGACCCCGGGACAGAAAGTAAGCGTGAGCAGTACTTC.

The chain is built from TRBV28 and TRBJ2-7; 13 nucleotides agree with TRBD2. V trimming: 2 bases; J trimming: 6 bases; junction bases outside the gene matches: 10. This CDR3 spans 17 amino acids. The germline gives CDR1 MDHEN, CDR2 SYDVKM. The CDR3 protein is CASSLTFPGLAGIEQYF. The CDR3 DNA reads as TGTGCCAGCAGTTTAACTTTCCCGGGACTAGCGGGAATCGAGCAGTACTTC.

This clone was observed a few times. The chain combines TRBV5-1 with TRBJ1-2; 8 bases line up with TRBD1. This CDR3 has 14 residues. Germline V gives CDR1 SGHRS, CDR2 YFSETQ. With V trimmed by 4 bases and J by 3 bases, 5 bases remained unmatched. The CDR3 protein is CASSVGQGDYGYTF. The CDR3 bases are TGCGCCAGCAGCGTCGGACAGGGTGACTATGGCTACACCTTC.

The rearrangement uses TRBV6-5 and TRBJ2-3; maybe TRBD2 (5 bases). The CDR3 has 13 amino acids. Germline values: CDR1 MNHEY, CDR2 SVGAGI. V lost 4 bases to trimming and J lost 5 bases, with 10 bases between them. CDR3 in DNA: TGTGCCAGCAGTTTGGGGAGATTAGATACGCAGTATTTT. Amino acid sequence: CASSLGRLDTQYF.

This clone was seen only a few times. The CDR3 nucleotides are TGTGCCAGCAGCGTACAGCCTCTAGCGGGAGGAGGAGGGGAGCAGTTCTTC. It yields the protein CASSVQPLAGGGGEQFF. The V call is TRBV2, the J call TRBJ2-1; 11 bases are shared with TRBD2. The germline CDR1 and CDR2 sequences are SNHLY and FYNNEI. V shed 6 bases and J 10 bases; nucleotides not matched to a gene: 17. The CDR3 has 17 residues.

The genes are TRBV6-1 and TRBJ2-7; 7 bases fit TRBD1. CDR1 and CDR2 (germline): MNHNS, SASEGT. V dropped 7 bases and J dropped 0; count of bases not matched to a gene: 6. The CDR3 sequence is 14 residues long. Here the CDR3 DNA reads TGTGCCAGCACCACCACAGGGGTCTCCTACGAGCAGTACTTC. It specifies CASTTTGVSYEQYF.

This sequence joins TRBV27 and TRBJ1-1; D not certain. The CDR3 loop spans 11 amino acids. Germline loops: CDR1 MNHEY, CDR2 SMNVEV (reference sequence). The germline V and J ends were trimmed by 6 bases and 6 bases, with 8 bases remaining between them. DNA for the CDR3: TGTGCCAGCAGCTCCCACTCTGAAGCTTTCTTT. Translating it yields CASSSHSEAFF.

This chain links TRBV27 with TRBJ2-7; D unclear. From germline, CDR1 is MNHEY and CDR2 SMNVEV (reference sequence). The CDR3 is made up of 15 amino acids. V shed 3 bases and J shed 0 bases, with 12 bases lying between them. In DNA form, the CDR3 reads TGTGCCAGCAGTTTCCGACTCACCAGCTCCTACGAGCAGTACTTC. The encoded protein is CASSFRLTSSYEQYF.

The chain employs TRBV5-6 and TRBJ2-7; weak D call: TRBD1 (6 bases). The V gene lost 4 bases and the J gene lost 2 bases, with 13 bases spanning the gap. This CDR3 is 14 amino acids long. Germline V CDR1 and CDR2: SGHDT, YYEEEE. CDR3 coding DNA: TGTGCCAGCAGCCAACTGGACAGTCCCTACGAGCAGTACTTC. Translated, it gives CASSQLDSPYEQYF.

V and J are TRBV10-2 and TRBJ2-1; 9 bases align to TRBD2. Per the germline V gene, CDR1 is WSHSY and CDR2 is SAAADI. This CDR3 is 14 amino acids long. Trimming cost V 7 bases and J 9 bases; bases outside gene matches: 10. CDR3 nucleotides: TGCGCCAGCAAGGCTAGCGGGGCAGTCGGTGAGCAGTTCTTC. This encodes CASKASGAVGEQFF.

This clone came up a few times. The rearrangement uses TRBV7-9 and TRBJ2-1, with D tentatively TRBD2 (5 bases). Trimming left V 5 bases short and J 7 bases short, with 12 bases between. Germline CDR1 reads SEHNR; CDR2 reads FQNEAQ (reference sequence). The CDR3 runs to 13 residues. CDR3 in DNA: TGTGCCAGCAGCACAACTTCGGGGAATGAGCAGTTCTTC. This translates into CASSTTSGNEQFF. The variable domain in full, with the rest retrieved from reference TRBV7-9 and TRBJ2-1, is DTGVSQNPRHKITKRGQNVTFRCDPISEHNRLYWYRQTLGQGPEFLTYFQNEAQLEKSRLLSDRFSAERPKGSFSTLEIQRTEQGDSAMYLCASSTTSGNEQFFGPGTRLTVL.

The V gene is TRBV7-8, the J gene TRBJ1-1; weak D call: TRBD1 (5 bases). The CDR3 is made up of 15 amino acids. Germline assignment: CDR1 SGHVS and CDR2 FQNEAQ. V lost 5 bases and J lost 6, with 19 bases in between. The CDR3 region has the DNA TGTGCCAGCAGCCCCCCGGGGCAGAGTTACTCTGAAGCTTTCTTT. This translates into CASSPPGQSYSEAFF.

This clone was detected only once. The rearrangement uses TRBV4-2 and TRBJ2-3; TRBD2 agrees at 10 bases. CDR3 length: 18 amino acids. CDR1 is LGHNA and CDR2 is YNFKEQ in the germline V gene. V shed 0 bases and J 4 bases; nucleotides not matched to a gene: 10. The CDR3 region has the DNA TGTGCCAGCAGCCAAGATAGGGCTAGCGGGAGTGGCGCAGATACGCAGTATTTT. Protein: CASSQDRASGSGADTQYF.

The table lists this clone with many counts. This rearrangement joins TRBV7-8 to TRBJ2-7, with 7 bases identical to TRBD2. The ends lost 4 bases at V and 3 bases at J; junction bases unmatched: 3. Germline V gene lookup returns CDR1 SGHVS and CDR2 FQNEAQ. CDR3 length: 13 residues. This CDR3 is CASSSLAGYEQYF. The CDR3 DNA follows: TGTGCCAGCAGCTCGTTAGCGGGCTACGAGCAGTACTTC.

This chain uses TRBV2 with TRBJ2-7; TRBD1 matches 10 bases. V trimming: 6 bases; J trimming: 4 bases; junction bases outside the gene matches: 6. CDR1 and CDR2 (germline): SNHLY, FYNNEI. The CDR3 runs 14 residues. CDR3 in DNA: TGTGCCAGCAGGCGACAGGGGGCGAGGTACGAGCAGTACTTC. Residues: CASRRQGARYEQYF.

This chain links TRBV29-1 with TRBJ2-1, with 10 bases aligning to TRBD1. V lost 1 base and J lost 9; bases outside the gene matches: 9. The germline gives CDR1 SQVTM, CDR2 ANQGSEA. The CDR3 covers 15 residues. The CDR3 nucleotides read TGCAGCGTTGAAGGCCGGGACAGGGGAATGGGTGAGCAGTTCTTC. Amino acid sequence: CSVEGRDRGMGEQFF.

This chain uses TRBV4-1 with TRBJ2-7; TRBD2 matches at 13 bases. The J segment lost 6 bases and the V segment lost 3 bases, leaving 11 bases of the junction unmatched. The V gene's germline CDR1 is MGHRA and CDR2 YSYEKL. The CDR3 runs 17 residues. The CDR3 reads CASSHGPQTSGRAEQYF. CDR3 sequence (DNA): TGCGCCAGCAGCCACGGACCCCAAACTAGCGGGAGGGCCGAGCAGTACTTC.

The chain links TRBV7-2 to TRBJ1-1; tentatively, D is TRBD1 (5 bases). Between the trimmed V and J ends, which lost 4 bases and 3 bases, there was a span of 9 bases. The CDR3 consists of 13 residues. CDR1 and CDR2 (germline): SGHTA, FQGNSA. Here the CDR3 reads CASSSQTDTEAFF. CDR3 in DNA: TGTGCCAGCAGCTCCCAGACAGACACTGAAGCTTTCTTT.

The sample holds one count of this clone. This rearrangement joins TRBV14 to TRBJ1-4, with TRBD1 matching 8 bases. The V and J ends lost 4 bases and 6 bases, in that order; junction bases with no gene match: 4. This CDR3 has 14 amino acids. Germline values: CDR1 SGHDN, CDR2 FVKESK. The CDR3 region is CASSRQGWDEKLFF. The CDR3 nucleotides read TGTGCCAGCAGCCGACAGGGGTGGGATGAAAAACTGTTTTTT.

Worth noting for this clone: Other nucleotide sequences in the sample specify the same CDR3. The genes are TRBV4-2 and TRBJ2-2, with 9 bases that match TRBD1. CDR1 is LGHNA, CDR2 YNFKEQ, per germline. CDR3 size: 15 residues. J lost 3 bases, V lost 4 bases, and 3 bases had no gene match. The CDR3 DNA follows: TGTGCCAGCAGCCCCGGGGACAGGGACACCGGGGAGCTGTTTTTT. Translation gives CASSPGDRDTGELFF.

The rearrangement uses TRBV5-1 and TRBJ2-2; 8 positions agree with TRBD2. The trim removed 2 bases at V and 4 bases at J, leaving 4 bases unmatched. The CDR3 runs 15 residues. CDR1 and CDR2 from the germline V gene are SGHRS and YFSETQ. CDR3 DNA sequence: TGCGCCAGCAGCTTCGGGAGGGGCGCCACCGGGGAGCTGTTTTTT. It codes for CASSFGRGATGELFF.

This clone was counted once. The CDR3 spells CASSTGQGLAFF. As DNA, the CDR3 is TGTGCCAGTAGTACGGGACAGGGGTTAGCTTTCTTT. The chain joins TRBV19 to TRBJ1-1, with 10 nucleotides matching TRBD1. The CDR3 sequence is 12 residues long. J was trimmed by 10 bases and V by 4 bases; bases with no gene match: 3. Germline V lookup: CDR1 LNHDA, CDR2 SQIVND (reference sequence).

The CDR3: CASSQGQGRRNEQYF. The CDR3 region has the DNA TGCGCCAGCAGCCAAGGACAGGGGCGTCGAAACGAGCAGTACTTC. The chain is built from TRBV4-1 and TRBJ2-7, with 8 bases lining up with TRBD1. Germline lookup yields CDR1 MGHRA and CDR2 YSYEKL. The CDR3 is 15 amino acids. Unmatched junction bases numbered 7, after V lost 1 base and J lost 5 bases.

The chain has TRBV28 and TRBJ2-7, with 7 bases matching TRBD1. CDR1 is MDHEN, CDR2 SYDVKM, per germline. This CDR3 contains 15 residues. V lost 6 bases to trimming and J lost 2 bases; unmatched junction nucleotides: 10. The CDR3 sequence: CASSTVRDRPYEQYF. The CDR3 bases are TGTGCCAGCAGCACGGTGAGGGACAGACCCTACGAGCAGTACTTC.

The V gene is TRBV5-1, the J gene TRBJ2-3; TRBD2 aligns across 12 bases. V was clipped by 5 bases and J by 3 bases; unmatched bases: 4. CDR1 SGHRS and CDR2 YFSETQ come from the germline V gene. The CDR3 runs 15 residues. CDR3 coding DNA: TGCGCCAGCAGGACTAGCGGGAGTGAGACAGATACGCAGTATTTT. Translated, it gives CASRTSGSETDTQYF.

The CDR3 sequence: CASSLALAGGWGAEQFF. CDR3 sequence (DNA): TGTGCCAGCAGCTTAGCGCTAGCGGGAGGGTGGGGAGCCGAGCAGTTCTTC. This chain joins TRBV7-9 and TRBJ2-1; 12 bases line up with TRBD2. Looked up from germline, CDR1 is SEHNR and CDR2 is FQNEAQ (reference sequence). This CDR3 is built from 17 residues. Trimming at V came to 0 bases and at J to 10 bases, leaving 10 bases not matched to a gene.